This T cell receptor (beta chain) emerged from a study of Graves' ophthalmopathy and Graves' hyperthyroidism. As the template, RNA transcripts were used to amplify TCR beta CDR3 regions. First-round RT-PCR relied on HTBI primers, and a second-round multiplex PCR came next. Via MiXCR, TCRdb re-called the multiplex PCR reads, giving one row per CDR3 protein. Here the sample spans fewer than 250,000 distinct CDR3 sequences, under 30% being singletons. This CDR3 region has 13 residues. V gave up 3 bases and J gave up 3 bases, with 5 bases separating them. CDR1 is SGHDN and CDR2 is FVKESK in the germline V gene.

Sequenced material: peripheral blood. The clonotype was recovered from a man aged 45-65 years with Graves' ophthalmopathy. The J gene is TRBJ2-2, the V gene TRBV14; D gene unclear. The CDR3 nucleotides are TGTGCCAGCAGCCATCAACACACCGGGGAGCTGTTTTTT. Translation: CASSHQHTGELFF.